This TCR beta chain was observed in a study of T cells in Graves' hyperthyroidism and ophthalmopathy (dated by TCRdb to 2018 to 2020). Regarding the complete study: TCR V-J signatures able to tell the groups apart were searched for in a discovery cohort of 95 or so patients, of whom over 40 had Graves' ophthalmopathy and 57 had stable Graves' hyperthyroidism. The 100 discovery patients were divided at random into training and test sets in a 7:3 ratio. Prospective prediction of ophthalmopathy was tested in an independent validation cohort consisting of about 20 hyperthyroidism patients and approximately 16 patients who later progressed to ophthalmopathy. The paper describes TCR Vbeta CDR3 sequencing of fewer than 150 peripheral blood samples, made up of around 41 ophthalmopathy patients, some 76 hyperthyroidism patients and 17 progressor patients. Once sampling was done, hyperthyroidism patients were given methimazole at a starting dose of 30 mg daily, whereas ophthalmopathy patients were given high-dose intravenous methylprednisolone. The study also compared thyroid tissue and blood T-cell repertoires from about 6 Graves' hyperthyroidism patients. General study outcomes and caveats: In cross-validation, a model built on a 13 V-J signature told ophthalmopathy apart from stable hyperthyroidism with less than 90% sensitivity and about 81% specificity, and in testing the same model reached 80%/75%. In validation, the model predicted progression to ophthalmopathy a median of about 5.9 months before onset, with around 70% sensitivity and roughly 73% specificity. No statistical method was used to fix the sample size in advance, and group allocation was not hidden from the investigators. Most expanded thyroid clonotypes (frequency above 0.001) were also detected in blood, a finding suggesting that blood repertoires may reflect thyroid immune responses.

The TCR beta CDR3 regions were amplified from the RNA transcripts. A first-round RT-PCR of the TCR CDR3 used the HTBI primer set with the Qiagen OneStep RT-PCR kit. The libraries were constructed in a second round of multiplex PCR and then size-selected and purified. Paired-end sequencing of the libraries was performed with 100 bp reads on an Illumina HiSeq2000. As for how the authors treated the data: Raw data were processed with SOAPnuke, discarding reads with adapters, uncalled bases, mean Phred below 15, or no exact constant-primer or identifier match. High-quality paired reads were merged with COPE v1.2.5, and unique nucleotide sequences were defined as clonotypes. Clonotypes were aligned to IMGT TRBV, TRBD and TRBJ reference segments using MiTCR v1.1. Only V-J combinations with frequency above 0.0001, covering 99% to 99.2% of repertoires, were analysed. The TCS score was defined as the ratio of F50 (clonal expansion) to E x V (chaos), calculated using BLOSUM62-based TCRdist between CDR3 peptides within each V-J. Welch's t-statistics and random forest reduced around 510 V-J features to fewer than 15, which were used in a naive Bayes classifier (R e1071). TCRdb trimmed public reads at Q25 via fastp, called clones via MiXCR and kept in-frame beta chains. Records with the same CDR3 protein are collapsed into one entry carrying the most frequent genes and DNA. TCRdb's processing, not the authors', yielded these V and J calls. The sample profile shows hundreds of thousands of distinct CDR3 sequences; more than 45% of them were found once. The ten largest account for approximately 8.2% of the sample.

Stable Graves' hyperthyroidism was defined as no progression to ophthalmopathy during 18 months of follow-up. Hyperthyroidism patients were aged 18 to 65 years and newly diagnosed, with disease duration of less than 2 months. Exclusion was applied to patients with uncontrolled infections, other autoimmune diseases, pregnancy or lactation. Diagnoses relied on clinical symptoms, serum thyroxine and TRAb, thyroid ultrasound and orbital computed tomography. Trizol reagent was used to extract total RNA, and RNA quality was then checked on an Agilent 2100 Bioanalyzer. This clonotype has more than one count but fewer than ten. The antigen it recognizes is unknown. Qualities for individual bases were not recorded, and no much larger clone is one base off. Sequenced material: peripheral blood or thyroid tissue (not recorded which). The receptor's source is a woman younger than 35 with Graves' hyperthyroidism. Donor details come from another sample of the same person, matched by shared clones.

The CDR3 here reads CASSDQGHSGNTIYF. The DNA sequence is given as TGCGCCAGCAGTGACCAGGGCCACTCTGGAAACACCATATATTTT. The sequence links TRBV10-2 to TRBJ1-3; the D segment could be TRBD1, given 5 matching bases. According to the germline V gene, CDR1 reads WSHSY and CDR2 reads SAAADI. From its cysteine to its phenylalanine, the CDR3 spans 15 amino acids. Kept here is only the CDR3 DNA, which spans 45 bases and is read in frame from base 1. Relative to germline, V is 3 bases shorter and J is 0 bases shorter, with 9 bases between their ends.